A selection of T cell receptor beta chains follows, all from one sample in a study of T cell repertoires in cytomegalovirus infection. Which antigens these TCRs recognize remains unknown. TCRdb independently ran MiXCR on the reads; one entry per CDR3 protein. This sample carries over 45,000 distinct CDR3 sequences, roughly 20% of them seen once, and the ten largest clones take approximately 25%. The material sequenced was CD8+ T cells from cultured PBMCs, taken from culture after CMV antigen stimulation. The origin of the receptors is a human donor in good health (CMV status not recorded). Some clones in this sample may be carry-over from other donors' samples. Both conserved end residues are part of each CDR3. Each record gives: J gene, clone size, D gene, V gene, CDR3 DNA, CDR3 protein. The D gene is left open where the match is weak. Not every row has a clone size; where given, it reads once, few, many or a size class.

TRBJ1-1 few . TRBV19 TGTGCCAGTAGTCTACAGGGCGGCCTTGAAGCTTTCTTT CASSLQGGLEAFF
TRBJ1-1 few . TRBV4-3 TGCGCCAGCAGCCAAGTTTATGCGGACACTGAAGCTTTCTTT CASSQVYADTEAFF
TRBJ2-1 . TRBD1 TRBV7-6 TGTGCCAGCAGTCAAGACAGGGGGGGAAACAATGAGCAGTTCTTC CASSQDRGGNNEQFF
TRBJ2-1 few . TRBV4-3 TGCGCCAGCAGCCAAGATGGGGATGAGCAGTTCTTC CASSQDGDEQFF
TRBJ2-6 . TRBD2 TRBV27 TGTGCCAGCAGTTTATTTGGGGGGGGACTCTCTGGGGCCAACGTCCTGACTTTC CASSLFGGGLSGANVLTF
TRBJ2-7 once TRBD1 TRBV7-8 TGTGCCAGCAGCCCGGGGGCGGGACAGGGGATCTACGAGCAGTACTTC CASSPGAGQGIYEQYF
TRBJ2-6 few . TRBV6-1 TGTGCCAGCAACCCCCTCGGGGGAATCGGGGCCAACGTCCTGACTTTC CASNPLGGIGANVLTF
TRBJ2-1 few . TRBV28 TGTGCCAGCACCCCGGGGAAAAATGAGCAGTTCTTC CASTPGKNEQFF
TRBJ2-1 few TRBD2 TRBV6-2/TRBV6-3 TGTGCCAGCTGGGGGTTCGCCGGGACTAGCTCCTACAATGAGCAGTTCTTC CASWGFAGTSSYNEQFF
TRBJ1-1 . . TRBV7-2 TGTGCCAGCAGCCGTTACGGGAAGCCTCGGAACACTGAAGCTTTCTTT CASSRYGKPRNTEAFF
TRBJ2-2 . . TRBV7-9 TGTGCCAGCAGCCCCCCGCTAGGAAACACCGGGGAGCTGTTTTTT CASSPPLGNTGELFF
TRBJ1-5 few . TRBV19 TGTGCCAGTAGTCCCCGGGGGAGGGCTAATCAGCCCCAGCATTTT CASSPRGRANQPQHF
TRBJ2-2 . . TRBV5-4 TGTGCCAGCAGCGAGGGACTCTCCAACACCGGGGAGCTGTTTTTT CASSEGLSNTGELFF
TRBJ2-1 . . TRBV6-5 TGTGCCAGCACCAAGGGACAACCCTACAATGAGCAGTTCTTC CASTKGQPYNEQFF
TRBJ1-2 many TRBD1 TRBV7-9 TGTGCCAGCAGCTTTGGTCAGGGGGGCTATGGCTACACCTTC CASSFGQGGYGYTF
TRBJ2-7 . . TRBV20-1 TGCAGTGCTAGGGGTCGAGGGAAGATCGGTTACGAGCAGTACTTC CSARGRGKIGYEQYF
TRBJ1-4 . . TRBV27 TGTGCCAGCAGCCGGGGACGGAATGAAAAACTGTTTTTT CASSRGRNEKLFF
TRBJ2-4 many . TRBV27 TGTGCCAGCAGTTTAGGTGGAGGGCGTAGGCAGTACTTC CASSLGGGRRQYF
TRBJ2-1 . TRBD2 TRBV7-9 TGTGCCAGCACCTCGGGGGGGGCCTACAATGAGCAGTTCTTC CASTSGGAYNEQFF
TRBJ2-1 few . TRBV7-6 TGTGCCAGCAGCTTACCCCCGATAGGGTCCGACAGCTACAATGAGCAGTTCTTC CASSLPPIGSDSYNEQFF
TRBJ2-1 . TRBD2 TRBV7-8 TGTGCCAGCAGCTTAGCGAGAACTAGCGGGAGATATGAGCAGTTCTTC CASSLARTSGRYEQFF
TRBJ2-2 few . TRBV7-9 TGTGCCAGCAGCCCCTGGAGGACCGGGGAGCTGTTTTTT CASSPWRTGELFF
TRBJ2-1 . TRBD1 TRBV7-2 TGTGCCAGCAGCGACGCCTACCGGACAGGGGGCAGACCCAATGAGCAGTTCTTC CASSDAYRTGGRPNEQFF
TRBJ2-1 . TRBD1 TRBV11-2 TGTGCCAGCAGCTTTAGTTGGGGAGGACAGGGGGGGAGGGCTGAGCAGTTCTTC CASSFSWGGQGGRAEQFF
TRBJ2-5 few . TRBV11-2 TGTGCCAGCAGTAGGGCGGGGCAAGAGACCCAGTACTTC CASSRAGQETQYF
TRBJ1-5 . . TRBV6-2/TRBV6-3 TGTGCCAGCAGTTCCGGGGGGGACCACAGGAATCAGCCCCAGCATTTT CASSSGGDHRNQPQHF
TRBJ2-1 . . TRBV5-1 TGCGCCAGCCAGGCCGGGGGGCCTGTCAATGAGCAGTTCTTC CASQAGGPVNEQFF
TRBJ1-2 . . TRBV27 TGTGCCAGCAGTTTTGCGGTCGGGTATGGCTACACCTTC CASSFAVGYGYTF
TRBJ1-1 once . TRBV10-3 TGTGCCACCTTGGGGAACACTGAAGCTTTCTTT CATLGNTEAFF
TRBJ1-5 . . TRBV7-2 TGTGCCAGCAGCTTAGTTAAGGTGGATCAGCCCCAGCATTTT CASSLVKVDQPQHF
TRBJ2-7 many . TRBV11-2 TGTGCCAGCAGCTTAGAGGGTGTATCCTCCTACGAGCAGTACTTC CASSLEGVSSYEQYF
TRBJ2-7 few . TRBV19 TGTGCCAGTAGTGACAGGTTCTACGAGCAGTACTTC CASSDRFYEQYF
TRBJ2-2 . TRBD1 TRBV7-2 TGTGCCAGCAGCTTAGGACGGGACAGCTACACCGGGGAGCTGTTTTTT CASSLGRDSYTGELFF
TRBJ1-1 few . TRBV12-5 TGTGCTAGTGGTTTTAGTCTTCAGGGTCAGACTGAAGCTTTCTTT CASGFSLQGQTEAFF
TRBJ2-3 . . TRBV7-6 TGTGCCAGCAGACCCCGACAGATCACAGATACGCAGTATTTT CASRPRQITDTQYF
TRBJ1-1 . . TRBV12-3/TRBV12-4 TGTGCCAGCAGTACAACGAACACTGAAGCTTTCTTT CASSTTNTEAFF
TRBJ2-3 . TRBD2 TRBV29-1 TGCAGCGTTGATGGGACTAGCGGGAGGACAGATACGCAGTATTTT CSVDGTSGRTDTQYF
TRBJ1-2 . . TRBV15 TGTGCCACCAGCAGAGAGGTGGGGGATACGGGGATTGGGGGCTACACCTTC CATSREVGDTGIGGYTF
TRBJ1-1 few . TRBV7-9 TGTGCCAGCAGCCCCAAGGTGACGAACACTGAAGCTTTCTTT CASSPKVTNTEAFF
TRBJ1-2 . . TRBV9 TGTGCCAGCAGCGTCATACAGGGATATGGCTACACCTTC CASSVIQGYGYTF
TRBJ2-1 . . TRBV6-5 TGTGCCAGCGGGTCCGGACATTTCTACAATGAGCAGTTCTTC CASGSGHFYNEQFF
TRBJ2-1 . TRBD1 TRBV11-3 TGTGCCAGCAGCGAAAGACAGGGAAACAATGAGCAGTTCTTC CASSERQGNNEQFF
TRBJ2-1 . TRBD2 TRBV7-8 TGTGCCAGCAGGCAAGTCCCGGGACTAGCGGGAGAGTGGTCCTACAATGAGCAGTTCTTC CASRQVPGLAGEWSYNEQFF
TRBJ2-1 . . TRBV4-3 TGCGCCAGCAGCTCATTTGGCTCGAGCTCCTACAATGAGCAGTTCTTC CASSSFGSSSYNEQFF
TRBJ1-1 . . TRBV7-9 TGTGCCAGCAGCTTCGGGGACACTGAAGCTTTCTTT CASSFGDTEAFF
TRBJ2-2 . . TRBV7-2 TGTGCCAGCAGCCCCCCCCTTAGCCCCAACACCGGGGAGCTGTTTTTT CASSPPLSPNTGELFF
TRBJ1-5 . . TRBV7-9 TGTGCCAGCAGCCTACAGGGTACCCAGCCCCAGCATTTT CASSLQGTQPQHF